The 22 T cell receptor beta chains in this list originate from one sample, sequenced in a study of the immune and genomic landscape of osteosarcoma. Using immunoSEQ multiplex PCR, the repertoire was profiled, and TCRdb retains in-frame clones only, with some absent. The data show about 200 clones, 65% to 90% seen once. Material for sequencing was metastatic tumor tissue from the lung. Receptor source: a girl aged 5-17 years with osteosarcoma.

J is TRBJ2-1 and V is TRBV4-3; D perhaps matches TRBD2 (6 bases). Per germline, CDR1 LGHNA and CDR2 YSLEER. V was pared by 4 bases and J by 5 bases, with 15 bases between. The CDR3 is 15 residues long. CDR3 DNA: TGCGCCAGCAGCCCTTACCCGCGGGATCACAATGAGCAGTTCTTC. Translating gives CASSPYPRDHNEQFF.

CDR3 sequence: CASSSLDRGGQPQHF. The CDR3 DNA follows: TGTGCCAGCAGCTCTTTAGACCGAGGAGGACAGCCCCAGCATTTT. This chain uses TRBV7-2 with TRBJ1-5, with unresolved D. The germline V and J ends were trimmed by 4 bases and 7 bases, with 17 bases remaining between them. The CDR3 loop spans 15 amino acids. Germline assignment: CDR1 SGHTA and CDR2 FQGNSA.

The chain uses TRBV27 and TRBJ2-7; the D is unclear. V gave up 6 bases and J gave up 2 bases, with 20 bases separating them. Looked up from germline, CDR1 is MNHEY and CDR2 is SMNVEV (reference sequence). The CDR3 has 16 residues. The CDR3 here is CASSPTPGTSTYEQYF. DNA of the CDR3: TGTGCCAGCAGCCCAACCCCGGGCACCTCCACCTACGAGCAGTACTTC.

This clone was counted only a few times. The V and J genes are TRBV30 and TRBJ1-5, with a tentative D call TRBD1 (6 bases). Germline CDR1 and CDR2: GTSNPN and SVGIG (reference sequence). This CDR3 contains 11 residues. V lost 1 base to trimming and J lost 8 bases, with 6 bases between them. The CDR3 nucleotides are TGTGCCTGGAGTGAGGGGGAGCCCCAGCATTTT. It is translated as CAWSEGEPQHF.

The V and J genes are TRBV6-4 and TRBJ2-3; TRBD1 matches at 9 bases. Germline CDR1 and CDR2: MRHNA and SNTAGT. The CDR3 totals 15 residues. V trimming: 2 bases; J trimming: 2 bases; junction bases outside the gene matches: 2. In DNA, the CDR3 is TGTGCCAGCAGTGACGGGACAGGGCACACAGATACGCAGTATTTT. Protein product: CASSDGTGHTDTQYF.

The V gene is TRBV9, the J gene TRBJ2-5, with 9 bases aligning to TRBD2. Germline V gives CDR1 SGDLS, CDR2 YYNGEE. V lost 6 bases to trimming and J lost 4 bases; unmatched junction nucleotides: 13. This CDR3 comprises 16 residues. In nucleotides, the CDR3 is TGTGCCAGCACGCCGACTAGCGGAACCCATCGAGAGACCCAGTACTTC. It specifies CASTPTSGTHRETQYF.

This clone has a handful of counts. This CDR3 is CASRLGTGGTEAFF. CDR3 DNA sequence: TGTGCCAGCAGATTGGGGACAGGGGGAACTGAAGCTTTCTTT. J is TRBJ1-1 and V is TRBV14; 11 nucleotides match TRBD1. Germline values: CDR1 SGHDN, CDR2 FVKESK. The CDR3 length is 14 residues. Losses at the gene ends were 6 bases for V and 5 bases for J; bases not matched to a gene: 5.

The rearrangement joins TRBV10-3 to TRBJ1-5; 7 bases are shared with TRBD1. With 0 bases clipped from V and 7 bases from J, the junction kept 6 bases outside the gene matches. The CDR3 spans 15 residues. Germline assignment: CDR1 ENHRY and CDR2 SYGVKD. CDR3 protein: CAISESSGGGQPQHF. The CDR3 nucleotides are TGTGCCATCAGTGAGTCGTCAGGGGGAGGCCAGCCCCAGCATTTT.

This chain joins TRBV2 and TRBJ1-2; 7 nucleotides match TRBD1. The CDR3 totals 14 residues. Trimming at V came to 3 bases and at J to 4 bases, leaving 5 bases not matched to a gene. CDR1 SNHLY and CDR2 FYNNEI come from the germline V gene. For the CDR3, the DNA is TGTGCCAGCAGTGACCCGGGACAGACCTATGGCTACACCTTC. Its translation: CASSDPGQTYGYTF. The full variable domain, its missing parts supplied by reference TRBV2 and TRBJ1-2, is EPEVTQTPSHQVTQMGQEVILRCVPISNHLYFYWYRQILGQKVEFLVSFYNNEISEKSEIFDDQFSVERPDGSNFTLKIRSTKLEDSAMYFCASSDPGQTYGYTFGSGTRLTVV.

This clone appeared once. The chain combines TRBV5-8 with TRBJ1-1; the D gene is possibly TRBD1 (6 bases). The germline V and J ends were trimmed by 4 bases and 0 bases, with 22 bases remaining between them. The CDR3 has 18 residues. Germline values: CDR1 SGHTS, CDR2 YDEGEE. CDR3 amino acids: CASSTGYRRDTVNTEAFF. Here the CDR3 DNA reads TGTGCCAGCAGCACGGGATACCGACGGGACACAGTGAACACTGAAGCTTTCTTT.

The V gene is TRBV6-6, the J gene TRBJ1-2, with 7 bases identical to TRBD1. Trimming removed 2 bases from V and 5 bases from J; junction bases left unmatched: 5. CDR1 is MNHNY and CDR2 is SVGAGI in the germline V gene (reference sequence). CDR3 length equals 14 residues. The CDR3 region is CASSYPLTGYGYTF. CDR3 bases: TGTGCCAGCAGTTACCCCCTGACAGGGTATGGCTACACCTTC.

V gene TRBV7-2 combines with J gene TRBJ1-6, with TRBD1 identical over 7 bases. Losses at the gene ends were 8 bases for V and 4 bases for J; bases not matched to a gene: 11. The CDR3 contains 16 residues. Germline V gene lookup returns CDR1 SGHTA and CDR2 FQGNSA. CDR3 sequence reads: CASRLAPGQYNSPLHF. Here the CDR3 DNA reads TGTGCCAGCCGACTAGCCCCGGGACAGTATAATTCACCCCTCCACTTT.

V is TRBV21-1 and J is TRBJ1-1. TRBV21-1 is assigned pseudogene status. The CDR3 has 18 amino acids. Here the CDR3 reads CASSKIGGGRNINTEAFF. The CDR3, as DNA: TGTGCCAGCAGCAAGATAGGGGGCGGGAGGAACATTAACACTGAAGCTTTCTTT.

The J gene is TRBJ2-3, the V gene TRBV7-9; tentative D call: TRBD2 (6 bases). CDR1 and CDR2 from the germline V gene are SEHNR and FQNEAQ (reference sequence). V lost 3 bases to trimming and J lost 2 bases, with 12 bases between them. This CDR3 contains 15 residues. The chain's CDR3 is CASSFSGTFTDTQYF. CDR3 nucleotides: TGTGCCAGCAGCTTTAGCGGAACTTTCACAGATACGCAGTATTTT.

This clone was seen a single time. V and J are TRBV7-8 and TRBJ2-3, with D hard to call. CDR3 size: 16 residues. Germline loops: CDR1 SGHVS, CDR2 FQNEAQ. The V gene lost 0 bases and the J gene lost 6 bases, with 16 bases spanning the gap. CDR3 in amino acids: CASSLADAIFGDTQYF. CDR3 in DNA: TGTGCCAGCAGCTTAGCGGATGCGATCTTTGGGGATACGCAGTATTTT.

The chain is built from TRBV7-2 and TRBJ2-3; D is perhaps TRBD2 (7 bases). Trimming cost V 6 bases and J 2 bases, with 12 bases left between them. Germline values: CDR1 SGHTA, CDR2 FQGNSA. The CDR3 contains 14 residues. In nucleotides, the CDR3 is TGTGCCAGCAGACCGGGGGGACACACAGATACGCAGTATTTT. Translation gives CASRPGGHTDTQYF.

V is TRBV15 and J is TRBJ2-6; D gene unclear. CDR3 length: 13 amino acids. V was trimmed by 1 base and J by 3 bases, leaving 1 base between them. Germline V gene sequence: CDR1 LNHNV, CDR2 YYDKDF (reference sequence). DNA for the CDR3: TGTGCCACCAGCAGAGGTGGGGCCAACGTCCTGACTTTC. Amino acid sequence: CATSRGGANVLTF.

The chain combines TRBV10-3 with TRBJ1-6; possible D gene TRBD1, 6 bases. CDR1 is ENHRY and CDR2 is SYGVKD in the germline V gene. The CDR3 spans 12 residues. The germline V and J ends were trimmed by 6 bases and 7 bases, with 7 bases remaining between them. Here the CDR3 reads CAIRRGNSPLHF. The CDR3 bases are TGTGCCATCAGAAGGGGGAATTCACCCCTCCACTTT.

This chain uses TRBV18 with TRBJ1-2; 7 bases agree with TRBD1. Germline assignment: CDR1 KGHSH and CDR2 LQKENI. V dropped 6 bases and J dropped 2; count of bases not matched to a gene: 6. The CDR3 is 14 amino acids. The CDR3 loop reads CASSFSGGNYGYTF. The CDR3 DNA is TGTGCCAGCTCGTTTTCAGGGGGGAACTATGGCTACACCTTC.

The J gene is TRBJ2-1, the V gene TRBV14; TRBD2 agrees at 7 bases. Per germline, CDR1 SGHDN and CDR2 FVKESK. CDR3 size: 15 residues. V trimming: 1 base; J trimming: 3 bases; junction bases outside the gene matches: 3. The CDR3 DNA follows: TGTGCCAGCAGCCAAGTCCTAGCGGACTACAATGAGCAGTTCTTC. Its protein is CASSQVLADYNEQFF.

This clone was counted a single time. This rearrangement joins TRBV10-3 to TRBJ2-3, with no clear D. V was pared by 2 bases and J by 6 bases, with 9 bases between. This CDR3 has 13 amino acids. The germline V gene has CDR1 ENHRY and CDR2 SYGVKD. CDR3 sequence reads: CAISEKGEDTQYF. The CDR3 DNA follows: TGTGCCATCAGTGAGAAGGGCGAGGATACGCAGTATTTT.

CDR3 nucleotides: TGTGCCAGCAGCTTGACACCCTACAATGAGCAGTTCTTC. It encodes CASSLTPYNEQFF. V usage is TRBV7-2 and J usage is TRBJ2-1, with D unclear. CDR3 size: 13 residues. The V and J ends lost 3 bases and 2 bases respectively, with 5 bases between them. Germline V gene data show CDR1 as SGHTA and CDR2 as FQGNSA.